Sequencing of this T cell receptor (beta chain) was carried out in a study of shared clonotypes between healthy human individuals. The study, taken as a whole, reports: With few donors, the genetic and exposure-history diversity represented was limited.

Note on this clone: Its specificity is unknown. The identical CDR3 is also encoded by other nucleotide sequences in the sample.

The CDR3 sequence is 14 residues long. Germline V CDR1 and CDR2: SNHLY, FYNNEI. V lost 2 bases and J lost 0, with 8 bases in between. Here immunoSEQ multiplex PCR was the method, and the copy in TCRdb shows in-frame clones only, minus some. The sample has 1,100,000 or so clones, around 78% seen once. The receptor comes from a man aged 18 to 35 in good health. Some clones in this sample may be carry-over from other donors' samples. Material: memory CD4+ T cells from PBMCs. The subset was: CD45RA-negative fraction. The J gene is TRBJ2-7, the V gene TRBV2; D may be TRBD1 (6 bases). The CDR3 DNA sequence: TGTGCCAGCAGTGAACAGGGGCTCTCCTACGAGCAGTACTTC. This encodes CASSEQGLSYEQYF.